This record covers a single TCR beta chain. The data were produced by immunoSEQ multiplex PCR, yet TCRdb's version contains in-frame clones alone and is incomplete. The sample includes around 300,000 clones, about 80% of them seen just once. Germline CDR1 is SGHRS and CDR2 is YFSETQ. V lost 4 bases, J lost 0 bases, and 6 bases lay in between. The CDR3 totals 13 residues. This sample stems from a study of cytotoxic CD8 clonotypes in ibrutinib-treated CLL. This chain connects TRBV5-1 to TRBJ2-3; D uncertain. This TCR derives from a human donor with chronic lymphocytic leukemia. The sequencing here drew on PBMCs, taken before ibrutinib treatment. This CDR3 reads CASSEVSTDTQYF. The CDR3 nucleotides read TGCGCCAGCAGCGAGGTTAGCACAGATACGCAGTATTTT.